Below are 32 T cell receptor beta chains sequenced from a single sample in a study of blood T cell repertoires in COVID-19. TCRdb keeps only in-frame clones here, not all; method: immunoSEQ multiplex PCR. The repertoire holds about 310,000 clones, with around 87% as singletons. Sample: peripheral blood. The origin of the receptors is a man over 45 with active or convalescent COVID-19.

V and J are TRBV4-2 and TRBJ2-5; TRBD1 agrees at 9 bases. Germline assignment: CDR1 LGHNA and CDR2 YNFKEQ. The ends lost 5 bases at V and 1 base at J; junction bases unmatched: 8. CDR3 length equals 16 residues. In DNA form, the CDR3 reads TGTGCCAGCAGCTATCCGGGACAGGGTGTCCAAGAGACCCAGTACTTC. Translation gives CASSYPGQGVQETQYF.

This clone appeared many times. The CDR3 DNA follows: TGTGCCAGCAGCCAGCCCGCAGTCCAAGAGACCCAGTACTTC. Protein: CASSQPAVQETQYF. The chain recombines TRBV3-1 (or the pseudogene TRBV3-2) with TRBJ2-5; D gene ambiguous. Trimming took off 3 bases at V and 1 base at J, with 9 bases between the two ends. CDR1 LGHDT and CDR2 YNNKEL come from the germline V gene (reference sequence). The CDR3 has 14 residues.

This clone was observed a single time. The chain links TRBV7-9 to TRBJ2-1, with 7 bases lining up with TRBD2. The trim removed 2 bases at V and 6 bases at J, leaving 10 bases unmatched. Germline V gene lookup returns CDR1 SEHNR and CDR2 FQNEAQ (reference sequence). The CDR3 has 16 amino acids. The CDR3 loop is CASSLTLGLDGNEQFF. DNA of the CDR3: TGTGCCAGCAGCTTAACTCTAGGACTAGATGGCAATGAGCAGTTCTTC.

The rearrangement links TRBV10-3 to TRBJ1-1; 7 bases are a match to TRBD1. The CDR3 runs to 15 residues. CDR1 and CDR2 (germline): ENHRY, SYGVKD. V trimming: 2 bases; J trimming: 5 bases; junction bases outside the gene matches: 8. CDR3 sequence (DNA): TGTGCCATCAGTGAGACCCGGGACAGCATAACTGAAGCTTTCTTT. This encodes CAISETRDSITEAFF.

Worth noting for this clone: The sample contains more than one DNA sequence encoding this CDR3. This sequence joins TRBV19 and TRBJ1-1, with 7 bases matching TRBD1. Germline values: CDR1 LNHDA, CDR2 SQIVND (reference sequence). V shed 6 bases, J shed 1 base, and the junction held 5 bases outside the gene matches. The CDR3 totals 14 residues. CDR3 protein: CASSLQGTNTEAFF. CDR3 DNA: TGTGCCAGTAGCCTACAGGGGACGAACACTGAAGCTTTCTTT.

The V call is TRBV28, the J call TRBJ1-2, with D unresolved. Germline CDR1 and CDR2: MDHEN and SYDVKM. Trimming removed 4 bases at V and 8 bases at J, with 5 bases between. The CDR3 spans 10 residues. CDR3 loop: CASSSRGYTF. The CDR3 DNA is TGTGCCAGCAGTTCCCGGGGCTACACCTTC.

The V and J genes are TRBV11-3 and TRBJ2-3, with 13 positions matching TRBD2. J lost 8 bases, V lost 4 bases, and 3 bases had no gene match. This CDR3 is built from 14 residues. Germline-derived CDR1 and CDR2 are SGHNT and YENEEA. CDR3 in amino acids: CASSSTSGRGTQYF. In DNA, the CDR3 is TGTGCCAGCAGCTCCACTAGCGGGAGGGGTACGCAGTATTTT. The complete variable domain, with remaining parts taken from reference TRBV11-3 and TRBJ2-3, reads EAGVVQSPRYKIIEKKQPVAFWCNPISGHNTLYWYLQNLGQGPELLIRYENEEAVDDSQLPKDRFSAERLKGVDSTLKIQPAELGDSAVYLCASSSTSGRGTQYFGPGTRLTVL.

J is TRBJ1-5 and V is TRBV5-8; a possible D gene is TRBD1 (6 bases). The CDR3 totals 15 residues. V was trimmed by 1 base and J by 3 bases, leaving 11 bases between them. CDR1 SGHTS and CDR2 YDEGEE come from the germline V gene. CDR3 sequence reads: CASSLTAGANQPQHF. The CDR3 DNA is TGTGCCAGCAGCTTGACGGCAGGGGCCAATCAGCCCCAGCATTTT.

This chain links TRBV28 with TRBJ1-5; a possible D gene is TRBD1 (6 bases). This CDR3 has 13 amino acids. Germline CDR1 is MDHEN and CDR2 is SYDVKM. Trimming removed 9 bases at V and 6 bases at J, with 15 bases between. CDR3 loop: CASLQGPSQPQHF. The DNA of the CDR3 is TGTGCCAGTCTACAGGGACCAAGTCAGCCCCAGCATTTT. The entire variable domain, with the rest obtained from reference TRBV28 and TRBJ1-5, is as follows: DVKVTQSSRYLVKRTGEKVFLECVQDMDHENMFWYRQDPGLGLRLIYFSYDVKMKEKGDIPEGYSVSREKKERFSLILESASTNQTSMYLCASLQGPSQPQHFGDGTRLSIL.

J is TRBJ1-2 and V is TRBV28; tentatively, D is TRBD1 (6 bases). V was cut by 2 bases and J by 2 bases, with 9 bases left in between. CDR1 and CDR2 (germline): MDHEN, SYDVKM. The length of the CDR3 is 14 residues. The CDR3 spells CASSLRGGNYGYTF. CDR3 DNA: TGTGCCAGCAGTTTAAGGGGGGGAAACTATGGCTACACCTTC.

The chain couples TRBV28 to TRBJ2-7, with 10 positions matching TRBD1. Germline assignment: CDR1 MDHEN and CDR2 SYDVKM. V dropped 4 bases and J dropped 7; count of bases not matched to a gene: 22. CDR3 size: 19 residues. In DNA form, the CDR3 reads TGTGCCAGCAGTTCCGCCGGGACAGGGGTCTGGGGGGGCAGGATAGAGCAGTACTTC. Translating gives CASSSAGTGVWGGRIEQYF. Based on the CDR3 plus reference TRBV28 and TRBJ2-7, the full variable domain is DVKVTQSSRYLVKRTGEKVFLECVQDMDHENMFWYRQDPGLGLRLIYFSYDVKMKEKGDIPEGYSVSREKKERFSLILESASTNQTSMYLCASSSAGTGVWGGRIEQYFGPGTRLTVT.

The chain employs TRBV2 and TRBJ2-3; the match to TRBD1 covers 10 bases. The CDR3 runs to 15 residues. Germline loops: CDR1 SNHLY, CDR2 FYNNEI. The V segment lost 5 bases and the J segment 3 bases; nucleotides outside the gene matches: 5. The CDR3 here is CASSHDRGQTDTQYF. The CDR3 DNA reads as TGTGCCAGCAGTCATGACAGGGGGCAGACAGATACGCAGTATTTT.

The genes are TRBV19 and TRBJ1-6; weak D call: TRBD1 (5 bases). The CDR3 loop spans 16 amino acids. V was trimmed by 7 bases and J by 0 bases, leaving 13 bases between them. CDR1 and CDR2 from the germline V gene are LNHDA and SQIVND (reference sequence). CDR3 coding DNA: TGTGCCAGTACTACAAGAAGGGGCTCCTATAATTCACCCCTCCACTTT. Translation gives CASTTRRGSYNSPLHF.

CDR3 sequence: CASSLLGRLGEKLFF. In DNA, the CDR3 is TGTGCCAGCAGTTTATTAGGGAGGTTGGGTGAAAAACTGTTTTTT. The rearrangement links TRBV28 to TRBJ1-4; D call uncertain. Germline V gene data show CDR1 as MDHEN and CDR2 as SYDVKM. The CDR3 covers 15 residues. V gave up 1 base and J gave up 7 bases, with 13 bases separating them.

This chain connects TRBV21-1 to TRBJ2-1; TRBD2 was called by the table and not checked on the DNA. TRBV21-1 is assigned pseudogene status. The CDR3 is 12 residues long. The CDR3 DNA reads TGTGCCAGCAGCAAAAGGGAGAATGAGCAGTTCTTC. Protein sequence: CASSKRENEQFF.

The chain has TRBV5-8 and TRBJ2-1; TRBD2 matches 11 bases. The CDR3 runs to 17 residues. J lost 7 bases, V lost 3 bases, and 12 bases had no gene match. CDR1 SGHTS and CDR2 YDEGEE come from the germline V gene. The CDR3 DNA reads as TGTGCCAGCAGCTCAGGGAAGACTAGCGGGACGACTAATGAGCAGTTCTTC. Encoded protein: CASSSGKTSGTTNEQFF.

J is TRBJ2-1 and V is TRBV5-1; 7 positions match TRBD1. The J segment lost 5 bases and the V segment lost 4 bases, leaving 6 bases of the junction unmatched. The length of the CDR3 is 14 residues. Germline V gene lookup returns CDR1 SGHRS and CDR2 YFSETQ. For the CDR3, the DNA is TGCGCCAGCAGCCCCGACAGGGTGAACAATGAGCAGTTCTTC. The encoded protein is CASSPDRVNNEQFF.

The chain joins TRBV18 to TRBJ1-1; TRBD1 is a possible D gene (5 bases). V dropped 1 base and J dropped 1 base, with 10 bases sitting between them. CDR3 length: 15 residues. The germline gives CDR1 KGHSH, CDR2 LQKENI. The CDR3 bases are TGTGCCAGCTCACCACGGGTAGGACAGAACACTGAAGCTTTCTTT. It specifies CASSPRVGQNTEAFF.

The rearrangement links TRBV18 to TRBJ1-1; tentatively, D is TRBD1 (5 bases). V was pared by 3 bases and J by 5 bases, with 10 bases between. The length of the CDR3 is 13 residues. Germline V CDR1 and CDR2: KGHSH, LQKENI. The CDR3: CASSPARQTEAFF. The CDR3 DNA sequence: TGTGCCAGCTCACCCGCACGACAGACTGAAGCTTTCTTT.

The CDR3 coding sequence is TGTGCCAGCAGCTACAGGAACACTGAAGCTTTCTTT. Its translation is CASSYRNTEAFF. The chain combines TRBV7-9 with TRBJ1-1; no reliable D call. CDR3 length: 12 amino acids. Per germline, CDR1 SEHNR and CDR2 FQNEAQ (reference sequence). With 4 bases removed from V and 1 base from J, the gap between germline ends came to 4 bases.

V and J are TRBV4-1 and TRBJ2-7; D possibly corresponds to TRBD2 (5 bases). Germline values: CDR1 MGHRA, CDR2 YSYEKL. The length of the CDR3 is 14 residues. The ends were cut back, 3 bases at V and 3 bases at J, with 12 bases in the middle. The chain's CDR3 is CASSQSRDNYEQYF. CDR3 sequence (DNA): TGCGCCAGCAGCCAGAGCCGGGATAACTACGAGCAGTACTTC.

The chain joins TRBV2 to TRBJ2-1; no reliable D call. CDR3 length: 14 residues. Per germline, CDR1 SNHLY and CDR2 FYNNEI. The V end lost 7 bases, the J end lost 1 base, and 11 bases lay between the germline ends. The CDR3 DNA reads as TGTGCCAGCATGCGGAGATCGTCCTACAATGAGCAGTTCTTC. This sequence encodes CASMRRSSYNEQFF.

J is TRBJ2-7 and V is TRBV5-6; TRBD2 aligns across 10 bases. Germline lookup yields CDR1 SGHDT and CDR2 YYEEEE. The trim removed 0 bases at V and 7 bases at J, leaving 19 bases unmatched. The CDR3 runs to 19 residues. The DNA for the CDR3 is TGTGCCAGCAGCTTGGTAGTGGGAAGGACTAGCGGTCTTTCGGGAGAGCAGTACTTC. Residues: CASSLVVGRTSGLSGEQYF.

V gene TRBV12-3 or TRBV12-4 combines with J gene TRBJ1-2; no clear D. V was shortened by 3 bases and J by 4 bases, with 9 bases between the two germline ends. The CDR3 runs to 13 residues. CDR3 in amino acids: CASSFAGGYGYTF. CDR3 DNA: TGTGCCAGCAGTTTTGCGGGAGGCTATGGCTACACCTTC.

The chain is built from TRBV9 and TRBJ1-1, with D unclear. The CDR3 runs 14 residues. V was clipped by 0 bases and J by 4 bases, with 10 bases between them. Looked up from germline, CDR1 is SGDLS and CDR2 is YYNGEE. The CDR3, as DNA: TGTGCCAGCAGCGTAGTATCAGATCCCACTGAAGCTTTCTTT. This gives the protein CASSVVSDPTEAFF.

The gene calls are TRBV24-1 and TRBJ1-1; D is undetermined. V lost 4 bases and J 0 bases, leaving 11 bases between the germline ends. Germline CDR1 is KGHDR and CDR2 is SFDVKD. There are 15 residues in the CDR3. The CDR3 nucleotides read TGTGCCACCAGTGACTCACAGCATATGAACACTGAAGCTTTCTTT. Protein sequence: CATSDSQHMNTEAFF.

The chain recombines TRBV18 with TRBJ1-1, with D possibly matching TRBD1 (5 bases). The ends were cut back, 3 bases at V and 5 bases at J, with 16 bases in the middle. This CDR3 comprises 15 residues. Germline V gives CDR1 KGHSH, CDR2 LQKENI. As DNA, the CDR3 is TGTGCCAGCTCACCTCCTCAGGGAGGAGGGACTGAAGCTTTCTTT. It codes for CASSPPQGGGTEAFF.

J is TRBJ2-3 and V is TRBV20-1; D remains unclear. The germline gives CDR1 DFQATT, CDR2 SNEGSKA (reference sequence). This CDR3 comprises 11 residues. V gave up 5 bases and J gave up 8 bases, with 11 bases separating them. In nucleotides, the CDR3 is TGCAGTGCTCTTGCTCCGAGTACGCAGTATTTT. Its translation is CSALAPSTQYF.

The chain employs TRBV2 and TRBJ1-1, with D maybe TRBD1 (5 bases). From germline, CDR1 is SNHLY and CDR2 FYNNEI. The ends were cut back, 6 bases at V and 8 bases at J, with 19 bases in the middle. CDR3 length equals 14 residues. In DNA form, the CDR3 reads TGTGCCAGCAGCCTTCCCCCCCGGGGGGGAGAAGCTTTCTTT. Amino acids: CASSLPPRGGEAFF.

The chain employs TRBV7-2 and TRBJ2-2; TRBD2 matches at 7 bases. J lost 5 bases, V lost 8 bases, and 2 bases had no gene match. The CDR3 spans 12 residues. In germline, CDR1 is SGHTA, CDR2 FQGNSA. The CDR3 region is CASGRGTGELFF. The CDR3 nucleotides read TGTGCCAGCGGGCGGGGGACCGGGGAGCTGTTTTTT.

The rearrangement uses TRBV11-2 and TRBJ2-5, with D tentatively TRBD2 (6 bases). The ends were cut back, 6 bases at V and 7 bases at J, with 21 bases in the middle. The CDR3 runs to 15 residues. Germline CDR1 is SGHAT and CDR2 is FQNNGV. This CDR3 is CASSPTGLGGATQYF. In DNA form, the CDR3 reads TGTGCCAGCAGTCCGACCGGGCTAGGCGGGGCGACCCAGTACTTC.

The chain is built from TRBV12-3 or TRBV12-4 and TRBJ1-2; TRBD1 agrees at 7 bases. CDR3 length: 13 amino acids. The junction had 5 bases not matched to a gene; V was cut back by 10 bases and J by 0 bases. CDR3 coding DNA: TGTGCCACTCGACAGGGAGCTAACTATGGCTACACCTTC. Its protein product is CATRQGANYGYTF.